Presented here are 24 T cell receptor beta chains from one specimen sequenced in a study of T cell responses to AZD1222 COVID-19 vaccine. Profiled with immunoSEQ multiplex PCR; TCRdb holds only in-frame clones, not every one. This repertoire shows about 150,000 clones, more than 90% found once; its top ten account for over 1.5%. This material consisted of peripheral blood, taken on day 0 of AZD1222 vaccination. These receptors all come from an adult in good health.

The V gene is TRBV2, the J gene TRBJ2-7; D unresolved. From germline, CDR1 is SNHLY and CDR2 FYNNEI. The CDR3 is 12 residues long. The V and J ends lost 8 bases and 0 bases respectively, with 8 bases between them. The CDR3 sequence: CASAGSSYEQYF. The CDR3 DNA reads as TGTGCCAGCGCAGGATCCTCCTACGAGCAGTACTTC.

The rearrangement uses TRBV7-9 and TRBJ2-5, with TRBD2 matching over 12 bases. CDR3 length: 16 amino acids. Looked up from germline, CDR1 is SEHNR and CDR2 is FQNEAQ (reference sequence). J gave up 5 bases and V 5 bases, and 9 bases lay outside the gene matches. This CDR3 is CASSLGLAGPRETQYF. Written as DNA, the CDR3 is TGTGCCAGCAGCCTCGGACTAGCGGGACCTCGGGAGACCCAGTACTTC.

The J gene is TRBJ2-2, the V gene TRBV2; D ambiguous. The CDR3 runs to 14 residues. Germline V gene lookup returns CDR1 SNHLY and CDR2 FYNNEI. Trimming removed 7 bases at V and 1 base at J, with 10 bases between. CDR3 in amino acids: CASKGRRNTGELFF. CDR3 coding DNA: TGTGCCAGCAAAGGGCGGCGGAACACCGGGGAGCTGTTTTTT.

This sequence joins TRBV20-1 and TRBJ1-1; possible D gene TRBD1, 5 bases. Germline V gene lookup returns CDR1 DFQATT and CDR2 SNEGSKA (reference sequence). The CDR3 consists of 14 residues. Between the trimmed V and J ends, which lost 3 bases and 1 base, there was a span of 12 bases. CDR3 amino acids: CSASSAGRNTEAFF. CDR3 sequence (DNA): TGCAGTGCTAGTTCGGCGGGGCGGAACACTGAAGCTTTCTTT.

This sequence joins TRBV5-5 and TRBJ1-4; a possible D gene is TRBD1 (5 bases). Trimming stripped 2 bases from V and 5 bases from J, with 10 bases between. Germline-derived CDR1 and CDR2 are SGHKS and YYEKEE (reference sequence). The CDR3 has 14 amino acids. The CDR3 DNA is TGTGCCAGCAGCTTCGGGACCTTGAATGAAAAACTGTTTTTT. Residues: CASSFGTLNEKLFF.

The chain employs TRBV7-4 and TRBJ1-1, with D uncertain. Per the germline V gene, CDR1 is SGHVT and CDR2 is SQSDAQ. This CDR3 spans 19 amino acids. Trimming pared 0 bases from V and 0 bases from J, leaving 20 bases between. The CDR3 DNA is TGTGCCAGCAGCTTAGCGAGAGGAGGACGACGGGAGCTGAACACTGAAGCTTTCTTT. It translates to CASSLARGGRRELNTEAFF.

The V gene is TRBV21-1, the J gene TRBJ2-3. TRBV21-1 is labeled a pseudogene. The CDR3 is 14 residues long. The CDR3 sequence is CASPPFGPTDTQYF. CDR3 sequence (DNA): TGTGCCAGCCCCCCGTTCGGGCCCACAGATACGCAGTATTTT.

As concerns this clone: A much larger clone differs by one base, so this may be a read error. J is TRBJ2-1 and V is TRBV9; 10 bases align to TRBD2. The CDR3 consists of 15 residues. J lost 0 bases, V lost 4 bases, and 1 base had no gene match. The germline CDR1 and CDR2 sequences are SGDLS and YYNGEE. CDR3 DNA: TGTGCCAGCAGCTCTAGCGGGAGCTCCTACAATGAGCAGTTCTTC. As protein: CASSSSGSSYNEQFF.

V gene TRBV2 combines with J gene TRBJ2-7; the match to TRBD2 covers 9 bases. Germline lookup yields CDR1 SNHLY and CDR2 FYNNEI. With 5 bases clipped from V and 0 bases from J, the junction kept 5 bases outside the gene matches. CDR3 size: 15 residues. Here the CDR3 reads CASSSSGRFSYEQYF. The CDR3 coding sequence is TGTGCCAGCAGTTCCAGCGGGAGGTTCTCCTACGAGCAGTACTTC.

Comment on this clone: Other DNA sequences within the sample encode an identical CDR3. This rearrangement joins TRBV7-2 to TRBJ1-1; 8 bases line up with TRBD1. V lost 5 bases, J lost 8 bases, and 4 bases stayed unmatched. CDR3 length: 12 amino acids. From germline, CDR1 is SGHTA and CDR2 FQGNSA. CDR3 region: CASSLGTGEAFF. The CDR3 nucleotides are TGTGCCAGCAGCCTGGGGACAGGCGAAGCTTTCTTT.

The rearrangement uses TRBV6-1 and TRBJ1-1, with no clear D. Germline CDR1 MNHNS, CDR2 SASEGT. Trimming took off 1 base at V and 6 bases at J, with 9 bases between the two ends. CDR3 length: 13 residues. Here the CDR3 reads CASSEVAPPEAFF. The CDR3 DNA reads TGTGCCAGCAGTGAAGTGGCCCCGCCTGAAGCTTTCTTT.

This clone was seen a single time. The chain recombines TRBV6-6 with TRBJ2-7; perhaps TRBD2 as D (7 bases). Trimming shortened V by 8 bases and J by 2 bases, and 22 bases separated the two germline ends. CDR1 MNHNY and CDR2 SVGAGI come from the germline V gene (reference sequence). This CDR3 is built from 16 residues. DNA for the CDR3: TGTGCCAGCGGGGGAAGGGGGGGGAGTCGCACCTACGAGCAGTACTTC. This sequence encodes CASGGRGGSRTYEQYF.

In this sample, this clone turned up once. V usage is TRBV5-4 and J usage is TRBJ1-2; 7 nucleotides agree with TRBD1. V lost 4 bases and J lost 2; bases outside the gene matches: 8. Germline lookup yields CDR1 SGHNT and CDR2 YYREEE (reference sequence). The CDR3 contains 15 residues. The CDR3 DNA reads as TGTGCCAGCAGCCTGTCTGGGACAGCAAACTATGGCTACACCTTC. Translating gives CASSLSGTANYGYTF.

The chain couples TRBV7-2 to TRBJ2-7; a possible D gene is TRBD1 (6 bases). Trimming removed 1 base at V and 4 bases at J, with 23 bases between. The CDR3 runs to 18 residues. Germline V gene data show CDR1 as SGHTA and CDR2 as FQGNSA. CDR3 bases: TGTGCCAGCAGCTTAGGGGTGCTTGCCGGGACACGGTTATACGAGCAGTACTTC. It is translated as CASSLGVLAGTRLYEQYF.

This clone was seen once. V is TRBV6-1 and J is TRBJ2-3; D is tentatively TRBD1 or TRBD2 (5 bases each). CDR1 and CDR2 (germline): MNHNS, SASEGT. The CDR3 contains 15 residues. The V end lost 3 bases, the J end lost 7 bases, and 17 bases lay between the germline ends. This chain's CDR3 is CASSEVSGTPYTQYF. In nucleotides, the CDR3 is TGTGCCAGCAGTGAGGTGTCCGGGACCCCTTATACGCAGTATTTT.

This chain links TRBV11-2 with TRBJ1-5, with a tentative D call TRBD1 (5 bases). The V end lost 1 base, the J end lost 4 bases, and 8 bases lay between the germline ends. The CDR3 extends over 14 amino acids. The germline gives CDR1 SGHAT, CDR2 FQNNGV. The CDR3, as DNA: TGTGCCAGCAGCTTAGCGGCAGGGAATCAGCCCCAGCATTTT. It specifies CASSLAAGNQPQHF.

This chain connects TRBV7-6 to TRBJ1-3; maybe TRBD1 (6 bases). V lost 5 bases and J 0 bases, leaving 17 bases between the germline ends. The CDR3 spans 17 residues. Germline CDR1 SGHVS, CDR2 FNYEAQ. The CDR3 region has the DNA TGTGCCAGCAGCCCAGGTAGACAGGCTGCCTCTGGAAACACCATATATTTT. This encodes CASSPGRQAASGNTIYF.

V gene TRBV4-1 combines with J gene TRBJ1-5; D not resolved. V lost 0 bases and J lost 5, with 14 bases in between. Germline CDR1 MGHRA, CDR2 YSYEKL. CDR3 length: 16 residues. CDR3 nucleotides: TGCGCCAGCAGCCAAGATGTCGCCCAGACCTATCAGCCCCAGCATTTT. The encoded protein is CASSQDVAQTYQPQHF.

The chain couples TRBV27 to TRBJ2-7; D may be TRBD2 (6 bases). The CDR3 has 16 amino acids. Trimming removed 6 bases from V and 3 bases from J, with 21 bases in between. The germline V gene has CDR1 MNHEY and CDR2 SMNVEV (reference sequence). The CDR3 DNA reads as TGTGCCAGCAGCTACTCCACGATGCTAGCGAACTACGAGCAGTACTTC. It specifies CASSYSTMLANYEQYF.

The chain combines TRBV11-2 with TRBJ2-5; 8 bases match TRBD1. V was pared by 3 bases and J by 4 bases, with 19 bases of the junction left unmatched. Looked up from germline, CDR1 is SGHAT and CDR2 is FQNNGV. CDR3 length: 19 amino acids. The CDR3 DNA reads as TGTGCCAGCAGCTTCACCCTCTCCGGGGGACAGGAGATTGGAGAGACCCAGTACTTC. Translated: CASSFTLSGGQEIGETQYF.

The J gene is TRBJ2-2, the V gene TRBV6-6; D is perhaps TRBD2 (5 bases). The germline V gene encodes CDR1 MNHNY and CDR2 SVGAGI (reference sequence). Deletions cut 6 bases from V and 4 bases from J, with 6 bases between. CDR3 length: 12 residues. The CDR3 nucleotides are TGTGCCAGCAGCCGGGGCACCGGGGAGCTGTTTTTT. It translates to CASSRGTGELFF.

The rearrangement uses TRBV5-6 and TRBJ1-3, with TRBD1 as a possible D gene (5 bases). The length of the CDR3 is 16 residues. The V gene lost 0 bases and the J gene lost 4 bases, with 14 bases spanning the gap. Germline CDR1 reads SGHDT; CDR2 reads YYEEEE. The CDR3 loop is CASSLAPAGYGNTIYF. The CDR3 DNA sequence: TGTGCCAGCAGCTTGGCCCCAGCAGGGTACGGAAACACCATATATTTT.

V and J are TRBV2 and TRBJ2-5; 8 nucleotides align to TRBD2. CDR3 length equals 16 residues. Germline CDR1 SNHLY, CDR2 FYNNEI. J gave up 7 bases and V 5 bases, and 15 bases lay outside the gene matches. The CDR3 DNA follows: TGTGCCAGCAGTCTATCGGTAGCGGGGCCTGCGGGGACCCAGTACTTC. This codes for CASSLSVAGPAGTQYF.

The chain employs TRBV7-2 and TRBJ1-2; D gene uncertain. Germline values: CDR1 SGHTA, CDR2 FQGNSA. The V end was cut by 5 bases, the J end by 4 bases, with 11 bases between. CDR3 size: 13 residues. CDR3 in amino acids: CASSPGSRYGYTF. CDR3 coding DNA: TGTGCCAGCAGCCCCGGGTCTCGCTATGGCTACACCTTC.